This is a list of T cell receptor beta chains from one sample in a study of T cell repertoires in ileal Crohn's disease. Libraries were prepared by immunoSEQ multiplex PCR; TCRdb keeps only in-frame clonotypes and omits some of them. The sample consists of 5,500 to 8,500 clones, 60% to 75% of them appearing once. The specimen sequenced was ileal tissue. These receptors were obtained from an adult with Crohn's disease. Each CDR3 is given with its conserved first and last residue. The D gene is left open where the match is weak. Clone size appears in some rows only: once, few, many, or a class for an expanded clone.

abundance	v_gene	d_gene	j_gene	CDR3aa	CDR3nt
-	TRBV5-1	-	TRBJ1-4	CASSLPMVNEKLFF	TGCGCCAGCAGCCTACCGATGGTGAATGAAAAACTGTTTTTT
-	TRBV6-5	-	TRBJ1-5	CASSTNGYSNQPQHF	TGTGCCAGCAGTACGAACGGTTATAGCAATCAGCCCCAGCATTTT
-	TRBV5-1	-	TRBJ1-5	CASSPESRNQPQHF	TGCGCCAGCAGCCCTGAGAGCCGAAATCAGCCCCAGCATTTT
-	TRBV28	-	TRBJ1-5	CASSTLRAQPQHF	TGTGCCAGCAGCACCCTCAGGGCTCAGCCCCAGCATTTT
few	TRBV9	TRBD1	TRBJ1-1	CASSVLTGSLTEAFF	TGTGCCAGCAGCGTGCTGACAGGGAGTTTGACTGAAGCTTTCTTT
few	TRBV9	-	TRBJ1-3	CASRSGASGNTIYF	TGTGCCAGCAGAAGTGGGGCCTCTGGAAACACCATATATTTT
-	TRBV6-6	TRBD1	TRBJ1-3	CASSSGQAGNTIYF	TGTGCCAGCAGTAGTGGACAGGCCGGAAACACCATATATTTT
few	TRBV5-4	TRBD1	TRBJ2-5	CASSAPGQAWQETQYF	TGTGCCAGCAGCGCCCCGGGACAGGCGTGGCAAGAGACCCAGTACTTC
-	TRBV25-1	-	TRBJ2-5	CASSVAGQETQYF	TGTGCCAGCAGTGTCGCCGGCCAAGAGACCCAGTACTTC
-	TRBV7-2	-	TRBJ1-5	CASSYNGGDQPQHF	TGTGCCAGCAGCTATAACGGGGGGGATCAGCCCCAGCATTTT
few	TRBV2	-	TRBJ1-6	CASSVRTDNSPLHF	TGTGCCAGCAGTGTAAGGACAGATAATTCACCCCTCCACTTT
once	TRBV7-9	-	TRBJ2-7	CASSLGTYEQYF	TGTGCCAGCAGCCTCGGGACCTACGAGCAGTACTTC
-	TRBV5-6	TRBD1	TRBJ2-5	CASSLVWDRETQYF	TGTGCCAGCAGCTTGGTGTGGGACAGGGAGACCCAGTACTTC
-	TRBV4-1	-	TRBJ1-5	CASSQHSGSFVQHF	TGCGCCAGCAGCCAACACAGTGGCTCTTTCGTCCAGCATTTT
-	TRBV5-1	TRBD1	TRBJ2-5	CASSGQGQGAETQYF	TGCGCCAGCAGCGGACAGGGACAGGGGGCAGAGACCCAGTACTTC
few	TRBV7-8	TRBD1	TRBJ1-4	CASSFLAPGQGNIKNEKLFF	TGTGCCAGCAGCTTCCTAGCCCCGGGACAGGGGAATATAAAAAATGAAAAACTGTTTTTT
-	TRBV20-1	-	TRBJ2-3	CSAPDRRGQYF	TGCAGTGCTCCTGATCGAAGGGGGCAGTATTTT
-	TRBV16	TRBD1	TRBJ1-1	CASSQSQGISFF	TGTGCCAGCAGCCAATCACAGGGGATATCTTTCTTT
-	TRBV7-8	TRBD1	TRBJ1-6	CASSHVGDRGYNSPLHF	TGTGCCAGCAGCCATGTCGGGGACAGGGGGTATAATTCACCCCTCCACTTT
once	TRBV7-7	TRBD2	TRBJ2-3	CASSPNPAGLADTQYF	TGTGCCAGCAGCCCAAATCCAGCGGGGTTAGCAGATACGCAGTATTTT
-	TRBV5-6	-	TRBJ1-2	CASSLSGGAFYGYTF	TGTGCCAGCAGCTTGAGTGGGGGGGCATTCTATGGCTACACCTTC
once	TRBV6-5	TRBD1	TRBJ1-4	CASRASGRGREKLFF	TGTGCCAGCAGGGCCTCGGGCAGGGGGCGAGAAAAACTGTTTTTT
-	TRBV29-1	TRBD1	TRBJ2-1	CSVTLQGNEQFF	TGCAGCGTCACACTACAGGGGAATGAGCAGTTCTTC
-	TRBV6-5	-	TRBJ1-5	CASSYSRLNQPQHF	TGTGCCAGCAGTTACTCTAGACTCAATCAGCCCCAGCATTTT
few	TRBV5-8	TRBD1	TRBJ1-5	CASSKRQGAGQPQHF	TGTGCCAGCAGCAAAAGACAGGGGGCCGGGCAGCCCCAGCATTTT
-	TRBV18	TRBD1	TRBJ1-4	CASSPQKNFGTVNEKLFF	TGTGCCAGCTCACCGCAAAAGAATTTCGGGACAGTGAATGAAAAACTGTTTTTT
few	TRBV6-6	TRBD1	TRBJ2-7	CASMYGQGYEQYF	TGTGCCAGCATGTACGGACAGGGTTACGAGCAGTACTTC
-	TRBV6-1	-	TRBJ2-7	CASRERDYEQYF	TGTGCCAGCAGGGAGAGAGACTACGAGCAGTACTTC
-	TRBV7-2	-	TRBJ1-5	CASSLDLNQPQHF	TGTGCCAGCAGCTTAGATTTAAATCAGCCCCAGCATTTT
-	TRBV2	TRBD2	TRBJ2-3	CASSTVSGTSVDTQYF	TGTGCCAGCAGCACGGTATCCGGGACTAGCGTTGATACGCAGTATTTT
-	TRBV18	TRBD1	TRBJ2-1	CASSQEQGKEQFF	TGTGCCAGCTCACAAGAACAGGGGAAAGAGCAGTTCTTC
-	TRBV13	TRBD1	TRBJ2-7	CASSFGTGTSYEQYF	TGTGCCAGCAGCTTTGGGACAGGGACCTCCTACGAGCAGTACTTC
-	TRBV5-1	TRBD1	TRBJ1-2	CASSLAISPTGSPGYTF	TGCGCCAGCAGCTTGGCCATTAGTCCGACAGGGAGCCCTGGCTACACCTTC
-	TRBV5-1	-	TRBJ1-6	CASSGGQTDSPLHF	TGCGCCAGCAGCGGAGGACAGACAGATTCACCCCTCCACTTT